The 3 T cell receptor beta chains listed next were all sequenced from one sample in a study of beta chain features in type 1 diabetes. Since all of the isolated RNA was reverse transcribed, expressed TCRB transcripts were what got sequenced. Sequenced by immunoSEQ multiplex PCR; TCRdb stores in-frame clones only, minus some. The table includes 300,000 to 450,000 clones, around 19% detected once. Sample: naive CD4+ T cells from blood. The source is a young woman in good health.

This rearrangement joins TRBV25-1 to TRBJ1-2; 7 bases are shared with TRBD1. The J segment lost 8 bases and the V segment lost 6 bases, leaving 9 bases of the junction unmatched. The CDR3 covers 13 residues. Germline CDR1 reads MGHDK; CDR2 reads SYGVNS. The CDR3 DNA sequence: TGTGCCAGCAGCGAGGAGGGGGCGCGGGGCTACACCTTC. Its protein product is CASSEEGARGYTF.

The genes are TRBV29-1 and TRBJ2-2; 8 nucleotides match TRBD1. The germline gives CDR1 SQVTM, CDR2 ANQGSEA. This CDR3 has 14 amino acids. V lost 7 bases, J lost 7 bases, and 11 bases stayed unmatched. Here the CDR3 DNA reads TGCAGCGCTCGGACAGGGAAGGGAGGCGGGGAGCTGTTTTTT. This translates into CSARTGKGGGELFF.

This chain joins TRBV29-1 and TRBJ1-2; 7 nucleotides align to TRBD1. The CDR3 sequence is 13 residues long. Germline V gene sequence: CDR1 SQVTM, CDR2 ANQGSEA. V trimming: 3 bases; J trimming: 0 bases; junction bases outside the gene matches: 1. The CDR3 loop reads CSVDRGTNYGYTF. The CDR3 DNA reads TGCAGCGTTGACAGGGGGACTAACTATGGCTACACCTTC. The variable domain in full, completed from reference TRBV29-1 and TRBJ1-2, reads SAVISQKPSRDICQRGTSLTIQCQVDSQVTMMFWYRQQPGQSLTLIATANQGSEATYESGFVIDKFPISRPNLTFSTLTVSNMSPEDSSIYLCSVDRGTNYGYTFGSGTRLTVV.